These 10 T cell receptor beta chains were sequenced from one sample in a study of CD8 T cells in Susac syndrome. An amount of RNA that ranged from roughly 0.45 to 1 ug was reverse transcribed with random hexamers. Via MiXCR, TCRdb re-called the immunoSEQ multiplex PCR reads, giving one row per CDR3 protein. In the table there are about 180,000 distinct CDR3 sequences, approximately 95% of which are singletons. The sequenced material came from CD4+ T cells from PBMCs. Receptors originate from a human donor with Susac syndrome.

This chain links TRBV29-1 with TRBJ2-3; tentatively, D is TRBD1 (7 bases). The germline CDR1 and CDR2 sequences are SQVTM and ANQGSEA. The CDR3 sequence is 14 residues long. Trimming left V 6 bases short and J 0 bases short, with 13 bases between. The CDR3 loop is CSVRDSGSTDTQYF. The CDR3 DNA reads TGCAGCGTCCGGGACAGCGGGAGCACAGATACGCAGTATTTT.

The chain carries TRBV24-1 and TRBJ2-3; D call uncertain. V lost 1 base to trimming and J lost 7 bases, with 5 bases between them. The CDR3 consists of 12 residues. Per germline, CDR1 KGHDR and CDR2 SFDVKD. CDR3 sequence reads: CATSDFMNTQYF. The CDR3 nucleotides are TGTGCCACCAGTGATTTTATGAATACGCAGTATTTT.

This clonotype appeared once. The V and J genes are TRBV20-1 and TRBJ2-2, with a tentative D call TRBD1 (6 bases). The V end was cut by 6 bases, the J end by 6 bases, with 17 bases between. This CDR3 contains 14 residues. Germline CDR1 is DFQATT and CDR2 is SNEGSKA (reference sequence). CDR3 nucleotide sequence: TGCAGTGCGCAGGGGCCCTTCCGTCCCGGGGAGCTGTTTTTT. Translating gives CSAQGPFRPGELFF.

The chain joins TRBV13 to TRBJ2-7, with TRBD2 matching 12 bases. The CDR3 consists of 16 residues. V shed 0 bases and J 6 bases; nucleotides not matched to a gene: 6. Germline values: CDR1 PRHDT, CDR2 FYEKMQ (reference sequence). The CDR3 DNA is TGTGCCAGCAGCTTAGGCGGAGGGACTAGCGGGTCCGAGCAGTACTTC. Translation gives CASSLGGGTSGSEQYF.

This clonotype has only a few counts. V gene TRBV13 combines with J gene TRBJ1-1; no reliable D call. The CDR3 covers 13 residues. Per the germline V gene, CDR1 is PRHDT and CDR2 is FYEKMQ (reference sequence). Trimming removed 6 bases at V and 1 base at J, with 9 bases between. The CDR3 loop reads CASSLDPNTEAFF. The CDR3 bases are TGTGCCAGCAGTCTGGACCCGAACACTGAAGCTTTCTTT. Full variable domain (remainder filled in from reference TRBV13 and TRBJ1-1): AAGVIQSPRHLIKEKRETATLKCYPIPRHDTVYWYQQGPGQDPQFLISFYEKMQSDKGSIPDRFSAQQFSDYHSELNMSSLELGDSALYFCASSLDPNTEAFFGQGTRLTVV.

This clonotype appeared a single time. This chain joins TRBV5-4 and TRBJ2-7; D could derive from TRBD1 or TRBD2 (5 bases each). V gave up 3 bases and J gave up 3 bases, with 16 bases separating them. The CDR3 is 15 amino acids. CDR1 is SGHNT, CDR2 YYREEE, per germline (reference sequence). The CDR3 DNA reads TGTGCCAGCAGCTCCGGGACCCGAGGAGGCTACGAGCAGTACTTC. Translation gives CASSSGTRGGYEQYF.

The chain employs TRBV18 and TRBJ2-1; no firm D call. The germline V gene has CDR1 KGHSH and CDR2 LQKENI. V lost 5 bases to trimming and J lost 7 bases, with 27 bases between them. The CDR3 is 18 amino acids. The CDR3 bases are TGTGCCAGCTCAGGTTCTTTCCACTTCCGACCCATAGATAATGAGCAGTTCTTC. Translation gives CASSGSFHFRPIDNEQFF.

The CDR3 nucleotides are TGTGCCAGCAGTCAGACAGGGAACAATCAGCCCCAGCATTTT. It translates to CASSQTGNNQPQHF. This sequence joins TRBV12-3 or TRBV12-4 and TRBJ1-5; the match to TRBD1 covers 7 bases. This CDR3 region has 14 residues. The V and J ends lost 5 bases and 3 bases, in that order; junction bases with no gene match: 4.

The chain couples TRBV29-1 to TRBJ2-2; D is unresolved. This CDR3 is built from 14 residues. In germline, CDR1 is SQVTM, CDR2 ANQGSEA. Trimming shortened V by 7 bases and J by 0 bases, and 12 bases separated the two germline ends. The CDR3 DNA is TGCAGCGCCCCCATGAGCCCGAACACCGGGGAGCTGTTTTTT. Translated, it gives CSAPMSPNTGELFF.

The gene calls are TRBV20-1 and TRBJ1-6; the match to TRBD1 covers 10 bases. V shed 3 bases, J shed 9 bases, and the junction held 5 bases outside the gene matches. Germline CDR1 DFQATT, CDR2 SNEGSKA (reference sequence). The CDR3 spans 14 residues. As DNA, the CDR3 is TGCAGTGCTAGTACCCGGGACAGGGGTTCACCCCTCCACTTT. It translates to CSASTRDRGSPLHF.